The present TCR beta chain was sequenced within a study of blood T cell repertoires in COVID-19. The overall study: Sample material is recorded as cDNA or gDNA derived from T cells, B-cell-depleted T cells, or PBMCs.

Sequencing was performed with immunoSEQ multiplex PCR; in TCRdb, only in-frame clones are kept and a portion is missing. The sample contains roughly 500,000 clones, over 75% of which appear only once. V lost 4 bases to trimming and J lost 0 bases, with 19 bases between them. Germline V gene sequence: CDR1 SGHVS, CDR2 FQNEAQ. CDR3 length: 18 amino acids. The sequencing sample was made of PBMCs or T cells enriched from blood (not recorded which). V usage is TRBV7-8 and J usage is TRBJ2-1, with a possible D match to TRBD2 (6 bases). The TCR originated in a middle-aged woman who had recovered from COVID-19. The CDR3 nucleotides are TGTGCCAGCAGCTGGCGCGGGACTGCCATTAGCTCCTACAATGAGCAGTTCTTC. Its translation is CASSWRGTAISSYNEQFF.